Only a few counts were recorded for the clone carrying this TCR beta chain. This record comes from a study of OX40 agonist ivuxolimab in advanced cancers. Background on the study: Patients' therapy was ivuxolimab, an antibody that acts as an agonist of OX40 (CD134). A diagnosis of hepatocellular carcinoma, melanoma, renal cell or head and neck cancer was present in dose-escalation patients.

Produced via immunoSEQ multiplex PCR; TCRdb's table is partial and in-frame only. The sample records about 62,000 clones, roughly 85% being singletons. The CDR3 length is 13 residues. Trimming removed 6 bases at V and 4 bases at J, with 12 bases between. The germline V gene encodes CDR1 MDHEN and CDR2 SYDVKM. The specimen was CD4+ or CD8+ T cells sorted from blood, collected in a trial of the OX40 agonist ivuxolimab. This TCR was sampled from an adult with an advanced solid tumor such as melanoma, head and neck, liver or kidney cancer. The V gene is TRBV28, the J gene TRBJ1-2; perhaps TRBD1 as D (6 bases). CDR3 sequence (DNA): TGTGCCAGCAGGGGGGCCAGGTCCTATGGCTACACCTTC. Translating it yields CASRGARSYGYTF.